The 2 T cell receptor beta chains given below trace back to one sample, sequenced in a study of cytomegalovirus exposure and HLA in healthy donors. The PCR made use of 60 Vbeta and 13 Jbeta primers. Some clones are missing from TCRdb's copy, which holds only in-frame ones; the method was immunoSEQ multiplex PCR. The repertoire holds 190,000 or so clones, more than 80% seen once, with 0.6% to 0.7% in the top ten. The sequencing input was PBMCs. The receptors shown here come from a boy aged 5-17 years in good health and CMV-seronegative.

The chain joins TRBV5-1 to TRBJ2-5; 7 positions agree with TRBD1. The DNA matches TRBJ2-7 better at its end, which makes the J call doubtful. Germline CDR1 reads SGHRS; CDR2 reads YFSETQ. The CDR3 totals 16 residues. The CDR3 nucleotides are TGCGCCAGCAGCCCCGAAACCGGGACAGTCTCCTACGAGCAGTACTTC. Protein product: CASSPETGTVSYEQYF.

The J gene is TRBJ2-3, the V gene TRBV7-8; D is possibly TRBD2 (6 bases). The ends were cut back, 2 bases at V and 3 bases at J, with 15 bases in the middle. CDR1 and CDR2 (germline): SGHVS, FQNEAQ. The CDR3 loop spans 16 amino acids. CDR3 in DNA: TGTGCCAGCAGCTTAACGGGACTCTGGGGGACAGATACGCAGTATTTT. Translating gives CASSLTGLWGTDTQYF.